This TCR beta chain was recorded in a study of T cells after yellow fever vaccination. TCRdb reprocessed the 5' RACE reads with MiXCR, giving one entry per CDR3 protein. The data show tens of thousands of distinct CDR3 sequences, about 6% seen once. The CDR3 length is 17 residues. In germline, CDR1 is MNHEY, CDR2 SMNVEV (reference sequence). V lost 8 bases, J lost 2 bases, and 19 bases lay in between. The V gene is TRBV27, the J gene TRBJ2-6; weak D call: TRBD1 (5 bases). The sequence came from a man in his thirties or forties who received the YFV17D yellow fever vaccine. The specimen was PBMCs, either bulk or a sorted T-cell subset (CD4+, CD8+, memory, or dextramer-sorted; not recorded which), collected on the day of the yellow fever booster vaccination. The CDR3 sequence is CASSVVRVDPGANVLTF. The CDR3, as DNA: TGTGCCAGCTCGGTAGTCAGGGTAGACCCTGGGGCCAACGTCCTGACTTTC.